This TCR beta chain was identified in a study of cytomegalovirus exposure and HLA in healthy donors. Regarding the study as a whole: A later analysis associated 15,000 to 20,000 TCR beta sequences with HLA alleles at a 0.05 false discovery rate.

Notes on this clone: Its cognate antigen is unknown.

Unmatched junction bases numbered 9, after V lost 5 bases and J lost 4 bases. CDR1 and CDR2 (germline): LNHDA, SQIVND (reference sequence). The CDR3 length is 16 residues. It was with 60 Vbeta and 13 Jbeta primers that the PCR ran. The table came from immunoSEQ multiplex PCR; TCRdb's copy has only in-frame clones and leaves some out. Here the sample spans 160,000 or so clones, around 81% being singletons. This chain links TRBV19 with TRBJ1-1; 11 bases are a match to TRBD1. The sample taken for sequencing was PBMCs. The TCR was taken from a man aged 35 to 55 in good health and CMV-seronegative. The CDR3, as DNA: TGTGCCAGTAGTCCCCGGACAGGGGGCGGCGGCACTGAAGCTTTCTTT. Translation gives CASSPRTGGGGTEAFF.